What follows are 10 T cell receptor beta chains derived from one specimen sequenced in a study of T cell repertoires in cytomegalovirus infection (dated by TCRdb to the late 2010s). Sequencer: Illumina HiSeq 1500. In-frame beta chains were kept once TCRdb had trimmed the public reads at Q25 with fastp and called clones with MiXCR. Each CDR3 protein appears once, grouped with its most common genes and DNA. The sample table contains 400,000 to 600,000 distinct CDR3 sequences; only one count was recorded for under 45% of them. The top ten clones comprise around 45% of the sample. Per the publication, the treatment or condition label means: in vitro stimulation with specific CMV peptide epitopes to enrich CMV-specific T cells. No cognate antigen is known for these TCRs. The sample in question was cultured PBMCs, obtained from culture after CMV antigen stimulation. The source of these receptors is a human donor in good health (CMV status not recorded). Some clones in this sample may be carry-over from other donors' samples.

The genes are TRBV7-2 and TRBJ2-3, with D tentatively TRBD2 (5 bases). The germline gives CDR1 SGHTA, CDR2 FQGNSA. The CDR3 is 16 residues long. The ends were cut back, 1 base at V and 4 bases at J, with 15 bases in the middle. Here the CDR3 DNA reads TGTGCCAGCAGCTTAGAGGGCCGCGGGCTGTCAGATACGCAGTATTTT. As protein: CASSLEGRGLSDTQYF.

About this clonotype: A much larger clone is a single base away; this may be a read error. The CDR3 ends on some other residue instead of the conserved phenylalanine or tryptophan, so this is likely a read error. The V call is TRBV7-2, the J call TRBJ2-5; tentative D call: TRBD1 (6 bases). The length of the CDR3 is 15 residues. V dropped 7 bases and J dropped 1 base, with 16 bases sitting between them. The germline gives CDR1 SGHTA, CDR2 FQGNSA. The CDR3 DNA reads TGTGCCAGCAAGTTAGGGGGAGTTAGCCAAGAGACCCAGTACTAC. As protein: CASKLGGVSQETQYY.

The chain employs TRBV2 and TRBJ2-7; D assignment may be TRBD1 or TRBD2 (5 bases each). The CDR3 consists of 15 residues. Trimming stripped 0 bases from V and 2 bases from J, with 11 bases between. Looked up from germline, CDR1 is SNHLY and CDR2 is FYNNEI. Written as DNA, the CDR3 is TGTGCCAGCAGTGAAGCTTGGGACGGAACCTACGAGCAGTACTTC. It encodes CASSEAWDGTYEQYF.

The CDR3: CASSYSGETTEAFF. The CDR3 nucleotides read TGTGCCAGCAGTTACTCGGGGGAGACCACTGAAGCTTTCTTT. The chain uses TRBV6-6 and TRBJ1-1, with D maybe TRBD1 (5 bases). Germline-derived CDR1 and CDR2 are MNHNY and SVGAGI (reference sequence). V dropped 0 bases and J dropped 4 bases, with 9 bases sitting between them. There are 14 residues in the CDR3.

This sequence joins TRBV11-2 and TRBJ2-1, with D possibly matching TRBD1 (5 bases). Between the trimmed V and J ends, which lost 5 bases and 9 bases, there was a span of 20 bases. The germline V gene has CDR1 SGHAT and CDR2 FQNNGV. This CDR3 is built from 15 residues. The CDR3 sequence is CASSPLTGRNVEQFF. The CDR3 DNA sequence: TGTGCCAGCAGCCCCCTCACAGGCCGGAATGTTGAGCAGTTCTTC.

The V call is TRBV6-6, the J call TRBJ2-1, with 9 bases identical to TRBD2. The junction had 11 bases not matched to a gene; V was cut back by 6 bases and J by 8 bases. CDR3 length equals 15 residues. CDR1 and CDR2 from the germline V gene are MNHNY and SVGAGI (reference sequence). This CDR3 is CASSPVRGRVDEQFF. The DNA for the CDR3 is TGTGCCAGCAGCCCAGTTCGCGGGAGGGTTGATGAGCAGTTCTTC.

The genes are TRBV7-2 and TRBJ1-2, with 7 bases fitting TRBD1. V lost 5 bases and J lost 8; bases outside the gene matches: 8. The germline CDR1 and CDR2 sequences are SGHTA and FQGNSA. CDR3 size: 13 residues. For the CDR3, the DNA is TGTGCCAGCAGCCCTACAGGGGCTTGGGGCTACACCTTC. The encoded protein is CASSPTGAWGYTF.

CDR3 in amino acids: CASSLLAGDSYNEQFF. The CDR3 nucleotides are TGTGCCAGCAGTTTACTAGCGGGAGACTCCTACAATGAGCAGTTCTTC. The chain employs TRBV6-6 and TRBJ2-1; 11 positions match TRBD2. Germline V gives CDR1 MNHNY, CDR2 SVGAGI (reference sequence). The CDR3 runs to 16 residues. V lost 4 bases, J lost 0 bases, and 2 bases stayed unmatched.

The V gene is TRBV28, the J gene TRBJ1-5; a possible D gene is TRBD1 (6 bases). Germline V gives CDR1 MDHEN, CDR2 SYDVKM. CDR3 length: 13 residues. Trimming took off 5 bases at V and 5 bases at J, with 10 bases between the two ends. The CDR3 spells CASSKQGYQPQHF. CDR3 DNA: TGTGCCAGCAGTAAACAGGGTTATCAGCCCCAGCATTTT.

This clonotype was recorded a few times. The rearrangement uses TRBV6-1 and TRBJ1-5; D is possibly TRBD1 (5 bases). The CDR3 contains 14 residues. V was cut by 6 bases and J by 5 bases, with 14 bases left in between. Germline V lookup: CDR1 MNHNS, CDR2 SASEGT. CDR3 protein: CASSRDATYQPQHF. The CDR3 coding sequence is TGTGCCAGCAGCAGGGATGCTACCTATCAGCCCCAGCATTTT.